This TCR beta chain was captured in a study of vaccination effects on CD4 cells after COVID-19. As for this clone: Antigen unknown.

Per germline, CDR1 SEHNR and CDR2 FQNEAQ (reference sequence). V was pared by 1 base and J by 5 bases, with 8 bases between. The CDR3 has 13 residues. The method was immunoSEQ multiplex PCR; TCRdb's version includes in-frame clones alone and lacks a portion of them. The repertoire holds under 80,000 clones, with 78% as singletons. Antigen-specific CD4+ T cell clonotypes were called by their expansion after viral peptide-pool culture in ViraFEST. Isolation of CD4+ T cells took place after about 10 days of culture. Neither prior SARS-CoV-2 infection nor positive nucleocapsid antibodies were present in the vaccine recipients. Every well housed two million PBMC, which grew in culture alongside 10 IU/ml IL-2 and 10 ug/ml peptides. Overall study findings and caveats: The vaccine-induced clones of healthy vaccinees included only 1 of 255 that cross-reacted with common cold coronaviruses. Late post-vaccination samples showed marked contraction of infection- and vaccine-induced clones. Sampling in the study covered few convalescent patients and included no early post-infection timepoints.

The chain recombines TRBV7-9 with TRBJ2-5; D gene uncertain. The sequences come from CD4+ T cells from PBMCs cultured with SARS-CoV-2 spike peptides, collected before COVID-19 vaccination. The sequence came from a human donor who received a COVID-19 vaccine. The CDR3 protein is CASSLEYLETQYF. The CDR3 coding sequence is TGTGCCAGCAGCTTAGAATATTTGGAGACCCAGTACTTC.